The 18 T cell receptor beta chains in this list originate from one sample, sequenced in a study of T cells in Graves' hyperthyroidism and ophthalmopathy (dated by TCRdb to about 2019). The method behind the library was multiplex PCR. The sample was run on an Illumina HiSeq 2000. Amplification of TCR beta CDR3 regions was carried out from RNA transcripts. A first-round RT-PCR of the TCR CDR3 used the HTBI primer set with the Qiagen OneStep RT-PCR kit. TCRdb trimmed public reads at Q25 via fastp, called clones via MiXCR and kept in-frame beta chains. Entries are consolidated by CDR3 protein sequence, retaining the most common genes and DNA. The sample table shows 480,000 or so distinct CDR3 sequences, and approximately 15% are seen once. The ten most abundant clones make up less than 20% of the sample. The sequencing input was blood. Source of these receptors: a woman aged 18-29 years with Graves' hyperthyroidism.

CDR3 coding DNA: TGCAGTGCTGCCCTAGGAGAGCAGTACTTC. It codes for CSAALGEQYF. The chain carries TRBV20-1 and TRBJ2-7; no firm D call. The ends were cut back, 5 bases at V and 7 bases at J, with 9 bases in the middle. Per germline, CDR1 DFQATT and CDR2 SNEGSKA (reference sequence). The CDR3 extends over 10 amino acids.

This clonotype was recorded many times. V and J are TRBV7-9 and TRBJ2-1, with TRBD2 matching over 7 bases. The germline V gene has CDR1 SEHNR and CDR2 FQNEAQ (reference sequence). The V segment lost 4 bases and the J segment 5 bases; nucleotides outside the gene matches: 8. This CDR3 region has 15 residues. The CDR3 sequence: CASSSSGVPHNEQFF. The CDR3 nucleotides are TGTGCCAGCAGCTCGAGCGGGGTGCCCCACAATGAGCAGTTCTTC. The full variable domain, its missing parts supplied by reference TRBV7-9 and TRBJ2-1, is DTGVSQNPRHKITKRGQNVTFRCDPISEHNRLYWYRQTLGQGPEFLTYFQNEAQLEKSRLLSDRFSAERPKGSFSTLEIQRTEQGDSAMYLCASSSSGVPHNEQFFGPGTRLTVL.

The rearrangement joins TRBV11-2 to TRBJ2-5; TRBD2 matches at 12 bases. This CDR3 has 18 amino acids. With V trimmed by 5 bases and J by 3 bases, 13 bases remained unmatched. Per the germline V gene, CDR1 is SGHAT and CDR2 is FQNNGV. CDR3 bases: TGTGCCAGCAGCCCGCGCCGCTCGGCTAGCGGGAGGGAAGAGACCCAGTACTTC. Translation: CASSPRRSASGREETQYF.

This clonotype was seen more than once but under ten times. The chain recombines TRBV10-2 with TRBJ2-7; 11 bases match TRBD1. This CDR3 contains 14 residues. The V gene end was trimmed by 6 bases and the J gene end by 7 bases; junction bases not matched to a gene: 8. From germline, CDR1 is WSHSY and CDR2 SAAADI. The CDR3 spells CASSRGQGAGEQYV. The CDR3, as DNA: TGCGCCAGCAGCCGTGGACAGGGGGCCGGGGAGCAGTACGTC.

On this clonotype: Compared with germline, one end of the junction differs, possibly owing to a read error. The chain has TRBV11-2 and TRBJ2-1, with 7 positions matching TRBD2. The CDR3 extends over 17 amino acids. Germline values: CDR1 SGHAT, CDR2 FQNNGV. CDR3 sequence (DNA): TGCGCCAGCAGCCCGAGCGGGGCTAGGAGCTCCTACAATGAACAGTTCTTC. This codes for CASSPSGARSSYNEQFF.

This clonotype was observed a handful of times. This chain joins TRBV12-5 and TRBJ2-6; D could derive from TRBD1 or TRBD2 (5 bases each). The CDR3 covers 18 residues. Germline assignment: CDR1 LGHNT and CDR2 FRNRAP. V was cut by 0 bases and J by 4 bases, with 16 bases left in between. This CDR3 reads CASGLVYPRDPGANVLTF. The CDR3 bases are TGTGCTAGTGGTTTGGTGTACCCCAGGGACCCCGGGGCCAACGTCCTGACTTTC.

Ten or more counts support this clonotype. The chain employs TRBV27 and TRBJ2-1; 7 bases fit TRBD2. Germline CDR1 is MNHEY and CDR2 is SMNVEV (reference sequence). This CDR3 is built from 17 residues. V was clipped by 2 bases and J by 3 bases; unmatched bases: 10. The CDR3 bases are TGTGCCAGCAGTTTAGCCGGGTGGGAGGGAAACTACAATGAGCAGTTCTTC. It is translated as CASSLAGWEGNYNEQFF.

This clonotype was observed many times. The V gene is TRBV7-9, the J gene TRBJ2-7; a possible D gene is TRBD2 (5 bases). The CDR3 length is 15 residues. Germline CDR1 reads SEHNR; CDR2 reads FQNEAQ (reference sequence). V lost 2 bases and J lost 4, with 15 bases in between. As DNA, the CDR3 is TGTGCCAGCAGCTTAAACTCAGTAGCGCAGTACGAGCAGTACGTC. This gives the protein CASSLNSVAQYEQYV.

A word on this clonotype: A read error is possible here, since a much larger clone lies one base away. The chain employs TRBV6-2 or TRBV6-3 and TRBJ2-7; TRBD2 aligns across 7 bases. The CDR3 is 15 amino acids. Germline CDR1 is MNHEY and CDR2 is SVGEGT. CDR3 residues: CASSGASGPSYEQCV. CDR3 sequence (DNA): TGTGCCAGCAGTGGCGCTAGCGGACCCTCCTACGAGCAGTGCGTC.

The CDR3 protein is CASSWTSGKDTQYF. CDR3 nucleotide sequence: TGTGCCAGCAGTTGGACTAGCGGGAAGGATACGCAGTATTTT. V gene TRBV2 combines with J gene TRBJ2-3, with 12 positions matching TRBD2. The CDR3 runs 14 residues. Germline CDR1 is SNHLY and CDR2 is FYNNEI. The V and J ends lost 5 bases and 6 bases, in that order; junction bases with no gene match: 3.

There are a few counts of this clonotype. The gene calls are TRBV27 and TRBJ2-1, with 12 bases aligning to TRBD2. With V trimmed by 7 bases and J by 2 bases, 6 bases remained unmatched. Germline CDR1 is MNHEY and CDR2 is SMNVEV (reference sequence). The CDR3 is 16 residues long. Here the CDR3 DNA reads TGTGCCAGCAACCCTAGCGGGAGGGTTACCTACAATGAGCAGTTCTTC. Translating it yields CASNPSGRVTYNEQFF.

The sample holds many counts of this clonotype. The genes are TRBV6-1 and TRBJ1-3; D call uncertain. V was clipped by 2 bases and J by 3 bases, with 20 bases between them. Germline lookup yields CDR1 MNHNS and CDR2 SASEGT. The CDR3 totals 18 residues. The CDR3 is CASSERVGKKGFGNTIYF. As DNA, the CDR3 is TGTGCCAGCAGTGAACGAGTGGGGAAGAAGGGCTTTGGAAACACCATATATTTT.

The chain is built from TRBV5-6 and TRBJ2-7; D is possibly TRBD1 (6 bases). Germline-derived CDR1 and CDR2 are SGHDT and YYEEEE. Deletions cut 4 bases from V and 7 bases from J, with 24 bases between. This CDR3 comprises 16 residues. The CDR3 loop reads CASSQYQTGGWGEQYV. DNA of the CDR3: TGTGCCAGCAGCCAGTACCAGACAGGCGGATGGGGAGAGCAGTACGTC.

This clonotype was observed many times. V usage is TRBV11-3 and J usage is TRBJ2-1, with D perhaps matching TRBD1 (6 bases). The CDR3 loop spans 13 amino acids. V was cut by 5 bases and J by 4 bases, with 9 bases left in between. Germline assignment: CDR1 SGHNT and CDR2 YENEEA. This chain's CDR3 is CASSPRGYNEQFF. As DNA, the CDR3 is TGTGCCAGCAGCCCAAGGGGGTACAATGAGCAGTTCTTC. The full variable domain, rest sourced from reference TRBV11-3 and TRBJ2-1, is EAGVVQSPRYKIIEKKQPVAFWCNPISGHNTLYWYLQNLGQGPELLIRYENEEAVDDSQLPKDRFSAERLKGVDSTLKIQPAELGDSAVYLCASSPRGYNEQFFGPGTRLTVL.

The V call is TRBV20-1, the J call TRBJ2-1; 13 bases fit TRBD2. This CDR3 is 14 amino acids long. Trimming at V came to 6 bases and at J to 7 bases, leaving 6 bases not matched to a gene. Looked up from germline, CDR1 is DFQATT and CDR2 is SNEGSKA (reference sequence). The CDR3 coding sequence is TGCAGTGCCGGACTAGCGGGAGAAAGAAATGAGCAGTTCTTC. Protein: CSAGLAGERNEQFF.

About this clonotype itself: A read error is possible here, since a much larger clone lies one base away. The chain joins TRBV12-3 or TRBV12-4 to TRBJ1-5; possible D gene TRBD1, 5 bases. Trimming took off 6 bases at V and 5 bases at J, with 14 bases between the two ends. The CDR3 sequence is 14 residues long. CDR3 bases: TGTGCCAGCAGCTGGACAAGGGGCCATCAGCCCCAGCATTTT. Translating gives CASSWTRGHQPQHF.

In its sample, this clonotype was seen a few times. The chain has TRBV5-1 and TRBJ2-7; possibly TRBD1 for D (6 bases). Between the trimmed V and J ends, which lost 4 bases and 3 bases, there was a span of 17 bases. The CDR3 runs 15 residues. The V gene's germline CDR1 is SGHRS and CDR2 YFSETQ. The DNA of the CDR3 is TGCGCCAGCAGCCTTGACAGGCTAGACCGCTACGAGCAGTACTTC. It codes for CASSLDRLDRYEQYF.

Only one count was recorded for this clonotype. The rearrangement joins TRBV30 to TRBJ2-3; D gene ambiguous. Trimming took 2 bases from V and 1 from J, leaving 7 bases between them. Germline V gene data show CDR1 as GTSNPN and CDR2 as SVGIG (reference sequence). This CDR3 contains 13 residues. DNA for the CDR3: TGTGCCTGGAGTCAAGGGCGCACAGATACGCAGTATTTT. This gives the protein CAWSQGRTDTQYF.